This TCR beta chain appears in the sequencing data of a study of T cells in Graves' hyperthyroidism and ophthalmopathy. Study-level results: The model foresaw ophthalmopathy a median around 6 months prior to onset.

Comment on this clonotype: Its cognate antigen is unknown.

Looked up from germline, CDR1 is MNHNS and CDR2 is SASEGT. The CDR3 contains 18 residues. The V end was cut by 5 bases, the J end by 0 bases, with 17 bases between. Researchers took RNA transcripts and amplified the TCR beta CDR3 regions from them. An initial round of RT-PCR targeting the TCR CDR3 relied on the HTBI primer set. TCRdb recomputed calls from the multiplex PCR reads with MiXCR, one row per CDR3 protein. Of more than 450,000 distinct CDR3 sequences in the sample, nearly 20% were seen once. This chain joins TRBV6-1 and TRBJ2-6; D possibly uses TRBD1 or TRBD2 (6 bases each). The TCR originated in a middle-aged man with Graves' ophthalmopathy. Sequenced input: blood. The CDR3 DNA sequence: TGTGCCAGCAGTCAGCTATTAGGGGGGTACTCTGGGGCCAACGTCCTGACTTTC. Translation: CASSQLLGGYSGANVLTF.